Ten or more counts support the clone carrying this TCR beta chain. Its antigen is undetermined. Libraries for TCR beta were made by quantitative 5'-RACE with molecular barcodes. From the 5' RACE reads, TCRdb called clonotypes with MiXCR, one entry per CDR3 protein. The sample holds roughly 46,000 distinct CDR3 sequences, around 3.8% seen once. This entry is derived from a study of CD8 T cells in ankylosing spondylitis. Points from the study as a whole: As reported, disease-linked clones showed significant enrichment in matched ankylosing spondylitis synovial fluid. Clones that were linked to disease were CD8+ and were relatively rare in peripheral blood. Characteristic of ankylosing spondylitis blood, it appeared, was a TCR beta motif comprising roughly 8 highly homologous variants.

Germline V CDR1 and CDR2: SGDLS, YYNGEE. The CDR3 has 14 amino acids. With 6 bases removed from V and 0 bases from J, the gap between germline ends came to 9 bases. The material sequenced was blood, either unsorted or a sorted T cell fraction (not recorded which). The chain links TRBV9 to TRBJ2-2; D is perhaps TRBD2 (6 bases). The source of this sequence is a female donor with ankylosing spondylitis or in good health (not recorded which). CDR3 in amino acids: CASTSGANTGELFF. CDR3 DNA: TGTGCCAGCACGTCGGGGGCGAACACCGGGGAGCTGTTTTTT.